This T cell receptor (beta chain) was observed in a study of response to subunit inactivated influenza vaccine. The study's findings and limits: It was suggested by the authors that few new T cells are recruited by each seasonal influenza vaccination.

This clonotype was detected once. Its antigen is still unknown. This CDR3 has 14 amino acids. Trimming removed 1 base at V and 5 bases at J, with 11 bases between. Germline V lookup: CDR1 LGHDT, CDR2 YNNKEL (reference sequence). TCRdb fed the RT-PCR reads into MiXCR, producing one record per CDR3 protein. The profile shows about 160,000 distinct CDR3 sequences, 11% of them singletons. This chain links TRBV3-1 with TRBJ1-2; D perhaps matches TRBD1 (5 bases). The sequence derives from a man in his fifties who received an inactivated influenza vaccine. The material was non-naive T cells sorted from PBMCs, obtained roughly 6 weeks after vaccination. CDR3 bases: TGTGCCAGCAGCCAAGCCCGGGGGTCTTATGGCTACACCTTC. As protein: CASSQARGSYGYTF.